Shown below are 5 T cell receptor beta chains from a single sample sequenced in a study of beta chain features in type 1 diabetes (dated by TCRdb to the late 2010s). Preparation of the library involved the immunoSEQ multiplex PCR assay. The entire isolated RNA was reverse transcribed using the High Capacity cDNA Reverse Transcription Kit, and thus expressed TCRB transcripts were sequenced. This is the immuneACCESS table as TCRdb keeps it, with only in-frame sequences that have V and J called. A part of the clones is gone; compared with another copy, unresolved V genes explain less than half, and the rest is unexplained. The sample has about 150,000 clones on record, about 9% of them singletons. The top ten clonotypes cover about 0.7% of the sample. Summary of the overall study and its limitations: A moderate but significant shortening of TCRB CDR3 length was observed in type 1 diabetes patients in all four CD4+ subsets.

For these TCRs, the target antigens are not known. The sample taken for sequencing was central memory CD4+ T cells from blood. These receptors were taken from a woman aged 25 to 45 with type 1 diabetes.

This chain connects TRBV19 to TRBJ2-1, with 7 bases matching TRBD1. V gave up 5 bases and J gave up 2 bases; unmatched junction bases: 6. Looked up from germline, CDR1 is LNHDA and CDR2 is SQIVND (reference sequence). The CDR3 loop spans 15 amino acids. The CDR3 DNA is TGTGCCAGTAGTGAACGGACAGGACCCTACAATGAGCAGTTCTTC. It yields the protein CASSERTGPYNEQFF.

The chain couples TRBV19 to TRBJ1-5, with 8 bases lining up with TRBD1. J was trimmed by 2 bases and V by 7 bases; bases with no gene match: 13. CDR3 length: 17 residues. Germline values: CDR1 LNHDA, CDR2 SQIVND (reference sequence). The CDR3 DNA reads as TGTGCCAGTAAGAGAACAAGGACAGGGAGCGGCAATCAGCCCCAGCATTTT. Protein product: CASKRTRTGSGNQPQHF. Drawing the rest from reference TRBV19 and TRBJ1-5, the complete variable domain is DGGITQSPKYLFRKEGQNVTLSCEQNLNHDAMYWYRQDPGQGLRLIYYSQIVNDFQKGDIAEGYSVSREKKESFPLTVTSAQKNPTAFYLCASKRTRTGSGNQPQHFGDGTRLSIL.

The CDR3 here is CAISDKDRGVDTQYF. The DNA of the CDR3 is TGTGCCATCAGTGACAAAGACAGGGGGGTAGATACGCAGTATTTT. The chain carries TRBV10-3 and TRBJ2-3; 9 bases map to TRBD1. Germline V lookup: CDR1 ENHRY, CDR2 SYGVKD. This CDR3 has 15 amino acids. V lost 3 bases, J lost 5 bases, and 6 bases stayed unmatched.

Only a few counts were recorded for this clone. The rearrangement uses TRBV6-6 and TRBJ2-1; 10 bases are a match to TRBD2. Germline CDR1 and CDR2: MNHNY and SVGAGI (reference sequence). The V and J ends lost 7 bases and 5 bases, in that order; junction bases with no gene match: 11. CDR3 length equals 16 residues. The CDR3 loop reads CASTITGTSANNEQFF. The CDR3 coding sequence is TGTGCCAGCACCATAACCGGGACTAGCGCTAACAATGAGCAGTTCTTC.

This clone has more than one count but fewer than ten. This chain joins TRBV18 and TRBJ2-5; TRBD2 matches 7 bases. Germline-derived CDR1 and CDR2 are KGHSH and LQKENI. The CDR3 covers 14 residues. Germline trimming cut 4 bases from V and 5 bases from J; bases unmatched to any gene: 7. The CDR3 DNA reads TGTGCCAGCTCACTTGGCGGGAGTCTCGAGACCCAGTACTTC. Translating gives CASSLGGSLETQYF.